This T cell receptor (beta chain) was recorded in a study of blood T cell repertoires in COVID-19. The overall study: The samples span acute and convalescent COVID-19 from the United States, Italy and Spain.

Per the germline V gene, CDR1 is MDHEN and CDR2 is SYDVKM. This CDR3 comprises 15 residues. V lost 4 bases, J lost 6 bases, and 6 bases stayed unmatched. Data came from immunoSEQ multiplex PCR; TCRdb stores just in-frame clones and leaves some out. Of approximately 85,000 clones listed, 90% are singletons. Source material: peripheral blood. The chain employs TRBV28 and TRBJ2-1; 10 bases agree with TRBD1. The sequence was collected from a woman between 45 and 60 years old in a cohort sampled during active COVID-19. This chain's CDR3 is CASSYPGQGPNEQFF. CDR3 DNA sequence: TGTGCCAGCAGTTACCCGGGACAGGGGCCCAATGAGCAGTTCTTC.